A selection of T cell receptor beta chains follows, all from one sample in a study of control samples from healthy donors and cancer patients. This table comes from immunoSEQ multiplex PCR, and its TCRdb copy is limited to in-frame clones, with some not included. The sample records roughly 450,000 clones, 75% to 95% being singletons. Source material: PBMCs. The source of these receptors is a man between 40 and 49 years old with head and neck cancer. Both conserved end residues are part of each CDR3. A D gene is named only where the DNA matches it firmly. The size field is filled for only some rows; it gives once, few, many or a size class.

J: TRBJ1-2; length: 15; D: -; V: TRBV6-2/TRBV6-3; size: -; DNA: TGTGCCAGCAGTTACTCGGTGGCAGGCATGGATGGCTACACCTTC; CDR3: CASSYSVAGMDGYTF
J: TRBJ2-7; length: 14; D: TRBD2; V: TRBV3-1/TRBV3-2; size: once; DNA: TGTGCCAGCAGCCTCCGCGAAGCGGGGTACGAGCAGTACTTC; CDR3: CASSLREAGYEQYF
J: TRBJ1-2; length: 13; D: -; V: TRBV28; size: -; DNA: TGTGCCAGCCTCTCAAGGCAGGGTTTAGGCTACACCTTC; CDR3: CASLSRQGLGYTF
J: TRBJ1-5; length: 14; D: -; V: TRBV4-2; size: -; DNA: TGTGCCAGCAGCCAGGAGGGCGGAGAACAGCCCCAGCATTTT; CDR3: CASSQEGGEQPQHF
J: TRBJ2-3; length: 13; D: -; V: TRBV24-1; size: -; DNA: TGTGCCACCAGTGATTCAGGGTACGATACGCAGTATTTT; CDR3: CATSDSGYDTQYF
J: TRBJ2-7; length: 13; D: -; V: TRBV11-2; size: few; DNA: TGTGCCAGCAGCTTGGGACTGGTTTACGAGCAGTACTTC; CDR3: CASSLGLVYEQYF
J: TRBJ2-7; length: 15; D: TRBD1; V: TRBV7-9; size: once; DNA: TGTGCCAGCAGCCCACGGGACAGGCCTTCCTACGAGCAGTACTTC; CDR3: CASSPRDRPSYEQYF
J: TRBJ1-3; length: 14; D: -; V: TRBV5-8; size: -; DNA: TGTGCCAGCAGCTCTGGGACCGCTAGAAACACCATATATTTT; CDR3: CASSSGTARNTIYF
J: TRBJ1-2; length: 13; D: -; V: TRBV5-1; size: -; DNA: TGCGCCAGCAGCCGCGGTGAGAGCTATGGCTACACCTTC; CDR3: CASSRGESYGYTF
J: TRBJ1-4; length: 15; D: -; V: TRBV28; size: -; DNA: TGTGCCAGCAGGTCAATCAGGGCACCTAATGAAAAACTGTTTTTT; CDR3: CASRSIRAPNEKLFF
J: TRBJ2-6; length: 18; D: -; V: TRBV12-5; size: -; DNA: TGTGCTAGTGGTTTGGAATCCCTCTCCGAGGCTGGGGCCAACGTCCTGACTTTC; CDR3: CASGLESLSEAGANVLTF
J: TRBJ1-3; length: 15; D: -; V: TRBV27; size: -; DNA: TGTGCCAGCAGTTTAGGACTGTCCTCTGGAAACACCATATATTTT; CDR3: CASSLGLSSGNTIYF
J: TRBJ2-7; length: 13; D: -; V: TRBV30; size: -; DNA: TGTGCCTGGAGTGTTACAGGGACCTACGAGCAGTACTTC; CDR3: CAWSVTGTYEQYF
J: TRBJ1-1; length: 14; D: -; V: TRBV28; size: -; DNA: TGTGCCAGCAGTCCCTTAACAGGGAACACTGAAGCTTTCTTT; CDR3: CASSPLTGNTEAFF
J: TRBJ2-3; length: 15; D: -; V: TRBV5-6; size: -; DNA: TGTGCCAGCAGCCCACTGCCTCGTGGCACAGATACGCAGTATTTT; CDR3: CASSPLPRGTDTQYF
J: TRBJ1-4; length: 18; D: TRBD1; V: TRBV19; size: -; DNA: TGTGCCAGTAGTATAATGGGACAGGGGAATGCAACTAATGAAAAACTGTTTTTT; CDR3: CASSIMGQGNATNEKLFF
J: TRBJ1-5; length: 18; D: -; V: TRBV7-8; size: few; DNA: TGTGCCAGCAGCTTAGAAAAACAGGGTCTTCAATTTGGTCAGCCCCAGCATTTT; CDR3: CASSLEKQGLQFGQPQHF
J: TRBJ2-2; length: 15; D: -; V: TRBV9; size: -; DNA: TGTGCCAGCAGCGTAACCGGTGCGAACACCGGGGAGCTGTTTTTT; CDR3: CASSVTGANTGELFF
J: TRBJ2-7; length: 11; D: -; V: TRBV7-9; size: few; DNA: TGTGCCAGCAGTGGGGGAGACGAGCAGTACTTC; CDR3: CASSGGDEQYF
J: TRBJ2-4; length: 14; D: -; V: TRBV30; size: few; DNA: TGTGCCTGGAGTCCAAGGGGGGCCAAAAACATTCAGTACTTC; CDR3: CAWSPRGAKNIQYF
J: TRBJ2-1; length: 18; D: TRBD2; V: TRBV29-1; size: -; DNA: TGCAGCGTCCGAGGGGGACTAGCTCAACCTCGGGGCCAAAATGAGCAGTTCTTC; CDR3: CSVRGGLAQPRGQNEQFF
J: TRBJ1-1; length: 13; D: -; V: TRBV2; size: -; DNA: TGTGCCAGCAGTGAAGGTTGGGTCACTGAAGCTTTCTTT; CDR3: CASSEGWVTEAFF
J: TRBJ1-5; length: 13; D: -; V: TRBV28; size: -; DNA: TGTGCCAGCAGTGCAGGGGTGAGACAGCCCCAGCATTTT; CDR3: CASSAGVRQPQHF
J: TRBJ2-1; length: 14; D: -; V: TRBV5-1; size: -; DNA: TGCGCCAGCAGCCTGGAGGAGGATTACAATGAGCAGTTCTTC; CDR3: CASSLEEDYNEQFF
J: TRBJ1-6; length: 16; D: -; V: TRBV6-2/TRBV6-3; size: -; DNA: TGTGCCAGCAGTTACTCGAACCCCAGGGGTAATTCACCCCTCCACTTT; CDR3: CASSYSNPRGNSPLHF
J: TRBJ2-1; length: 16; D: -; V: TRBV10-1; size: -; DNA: TGCGCCAGCAGTGAGCCGGCGGCGCGGGGTTACAATGAGCAGTTCTTC; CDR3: CASSEPAARGYNEQFF
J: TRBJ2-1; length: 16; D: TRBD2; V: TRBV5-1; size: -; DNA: TGCGCCAGCAGCTTGCTGCGGGGGGGCTCCTACAATGAGCAGTTCTTC; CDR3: CASSLLRGGSYNEQFF
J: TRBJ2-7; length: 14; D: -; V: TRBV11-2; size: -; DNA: TGTGCCAGCAGCGGTTCGTGGAGCTCCTACGAGCAGTACTTC; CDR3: CASSGSWSSYEQYF
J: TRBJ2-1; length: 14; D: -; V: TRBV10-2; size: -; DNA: TGCGCCAGCAGTGTCTTCAGCTCCTACAATGAGCAGTTCTTC; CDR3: CASSVFSSYNEQFF
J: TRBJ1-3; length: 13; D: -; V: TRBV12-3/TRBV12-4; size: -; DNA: TGTGCCAGCAGATGGACAGCGGGTAACACCATATATTTT; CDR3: CASRWTAGNTIYF
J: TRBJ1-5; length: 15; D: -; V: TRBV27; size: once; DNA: TGTGCCAGCAGTTCGTTGGGCGAGGGCGGTCAGCCCCAGCATTTT; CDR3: CASSSLGEGGQPQHF
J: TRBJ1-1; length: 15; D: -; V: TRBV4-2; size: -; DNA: TGTGCCAGCAGCCAAGATAGTCCTACGAACACTGAAGCTTTCTTT; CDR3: CASSQDSPTNTEAFF
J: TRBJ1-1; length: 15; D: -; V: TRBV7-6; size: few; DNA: TGTGCCAGCAGCTTATCGGGGTTCGGGAACACTGAAGCTTTCTTT; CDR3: CASSLSGFGNTEAFF
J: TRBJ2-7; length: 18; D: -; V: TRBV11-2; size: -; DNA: TGTGCCAGCAGCTTTATTAGTGGGGTGTCCCGTAGTAGTGGCGAGCAGTACTTC; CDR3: CASSFISGVSRSSGEQYF
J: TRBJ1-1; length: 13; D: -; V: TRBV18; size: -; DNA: TGTGCCAGCTCACCTTACAGGGACACTGAAGCTTTCTTT; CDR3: CASSPYRDTEAFF
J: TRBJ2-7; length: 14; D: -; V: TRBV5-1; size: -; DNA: TGCGCCAGCAGCTCAGGGGTCGCAGGGTACGAGCAGTACTTC; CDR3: CASSSGVAGYEQYF
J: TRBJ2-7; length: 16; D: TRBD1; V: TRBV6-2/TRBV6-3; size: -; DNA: TGTGCCAGCAGCCGCTGGACAGGGGCTGCGGCTTACGAGCAGTACTTC; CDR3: CASSRWTGAAAYEQYF
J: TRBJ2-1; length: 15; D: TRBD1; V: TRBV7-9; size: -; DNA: TGTGCCAGCAGCTCCGGGACAGGGACCTACAATGAGCAGTTCTTC; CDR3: CASSSGTGTYNEQFF
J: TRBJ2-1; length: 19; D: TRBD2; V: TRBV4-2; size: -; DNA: TGTGCCAGCAGCCGAGTACTAGCGGGGGGGCCAGGGTCCTACAATGAGCAGTTCTTC; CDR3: CASSRVLAGGPGSYNEQFF
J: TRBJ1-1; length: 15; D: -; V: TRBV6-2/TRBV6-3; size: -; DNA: TGTGCCAGCAGTACCGATCAGGGAGGGAACACTGAAGCTTTCTTT; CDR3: CASSTDQGGNTEAFF
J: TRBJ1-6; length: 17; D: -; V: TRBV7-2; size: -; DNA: TGTGCCAGCAGCTTAGGTTATACCAGAGGATCCAATTCACCCCTCCACTTT; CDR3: CASSLGYTRGSNSPLHF
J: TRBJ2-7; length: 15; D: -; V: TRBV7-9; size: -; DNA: TGTGCCAGCAGCTTAGTTGACAATCCTCCCTACGAGCAGTACTTC; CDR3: CASSLVDNPPYEQYF
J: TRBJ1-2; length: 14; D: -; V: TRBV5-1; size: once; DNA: TGCGCCAGCAGCTTGGGGTACGCTAACTATGGCTACACCTTC; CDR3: CASSLGYANYGYTF
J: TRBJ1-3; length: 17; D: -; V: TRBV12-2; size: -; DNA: TGTGCAAGTCGCTTCGTGGACAGGGCAATTATTGGAAACACCATATATTTT; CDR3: CASRFVDRAIIGNTIYF
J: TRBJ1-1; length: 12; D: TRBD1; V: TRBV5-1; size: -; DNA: TGCGCCAGCCAGGGGGGGAACACTGAAGCTTTCTTT; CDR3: CASQGGNTEAFF
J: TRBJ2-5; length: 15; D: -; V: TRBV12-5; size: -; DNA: TGTGCTAGTGGTTTGGCCCGACAGGCCCAAGAGACCCAGTACTTC; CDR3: CASGLARQAQETQYF
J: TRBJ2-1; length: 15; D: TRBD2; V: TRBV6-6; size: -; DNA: TGTGCCAGCAGACAACTAGCGGGGGGGGTCAATGAGCAGTTCTTC; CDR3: CASRQLAGGVNEQFF
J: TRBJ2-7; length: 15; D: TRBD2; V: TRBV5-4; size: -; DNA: TGTGCCAGCAGCTCGGGGACTAGCGGGGGATACGAGCAGTACTTC; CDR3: CASSSGTSGGYEQYF
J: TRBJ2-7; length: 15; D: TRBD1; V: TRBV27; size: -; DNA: TGTGCCAGCCCACTTCGACAGGGGCTCTCCTACGAGCAGTACTTC; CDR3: CASPLRQGLSYEQYF
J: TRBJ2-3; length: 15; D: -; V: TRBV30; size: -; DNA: TGTGCCTGGAGGCGGAATACTAATTGGGGGGATACGCAGTATTTT; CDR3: CAWRRNTNWGDTQYF
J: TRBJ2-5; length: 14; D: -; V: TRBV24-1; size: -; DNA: TGTGCCACCAGTGACCGGGCTGATATGGAGACCCAGTACTTC; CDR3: CATSDRADMETQYF
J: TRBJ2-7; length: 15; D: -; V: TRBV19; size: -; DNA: TGTGCCAGTAGTTACGGGACGGCGGCTAGCTACGAGCAGTACTTC; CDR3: CASSYGTAASYEQYF
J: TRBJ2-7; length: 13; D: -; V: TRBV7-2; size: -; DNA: TGTGCCAGCAGCTTGGACCGAGGAGGCGAGCAGTACTTC; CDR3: CASSLDRGGEQYF
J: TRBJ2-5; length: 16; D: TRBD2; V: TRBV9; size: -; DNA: TGTGCCAGCAGCGTAGTAAGCGGGGCCCCCCAAGAGACCCAGTACTTC; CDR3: CASSVVSGAPQETQYF
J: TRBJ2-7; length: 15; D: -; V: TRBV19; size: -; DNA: TGTGCCAGTAGTATAGAACATAACCTCTACTACGAGCAGTACTTC; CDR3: CASSIEHNLYYEQYF
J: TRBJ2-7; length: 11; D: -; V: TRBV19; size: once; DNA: TGTGCCAGTGCCGAGGGCTACGAGCAGTACTTC; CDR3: CASAEGYEQYF